These 28 T cell receptor beta chains came from one sample sequenced in a study of regulatory T cells in long-lasting Graves disease. Relying on iRepertoire HTBI primers and Arm-PCR of CDR3 regions, the team built TCR beta libraries. TCRdb itself ran the multiplex PCR reads through MiXCR, one entry per CDR3 protein. The table has 400,000 or so distinct CDR3 sequences, 23% seen once. Time point of the sample: persistent/refractory GD, antithyroid drugs over 5 years with positive TRAb. After RNA was extracted from PBMCs, the TCR library was made from it. This specimen was peripheral blood mononuclear cells (PBMCs), taken when the disease was refractory, from a patient treated with antithyroid drugs. These receptors came from a female donor with Graves disease.

This clonotype was detected only a few times. This rearrangement joins TRBV5-1 to TRBJ1-5; 10 nucleotides line up with TRBD1. Germline CDR1 is SGHRS and CDR2 is YFSETQ. CDR3 size: 14 residues. V was pared by 0 bases and J by 7 bases, with 1 base of the junction left unmatched. The CDR3 DNA sequence: TGCGCCAGCAGCTTGGAGGACAGGGGGCAGCCCCAGCATTTT. It yields the protein CASSLEDRGQPQHF.

This clonotype was counted at least ten times. The rearrangement uses TRBV28 and TRBJ1-1, with 7 bases aligning to TRBD1. The CDR3 contains 15 residues. Trimming removed 5 bases from V and 0 bases from J; junction bases left unmatched: 6. The germline gives CDR1 MDHEN, CDR2 SYDVKM. CDR3 protein: CASSMDRFMNTEAFF. CDR3 nucleotides: TGTGCCAGCAGTATGGACAGGTTCATGAACACTGAAGCTTTCTTT.

On this clonotype itself: This may be a read error: a much more frequent sequence differs by one nucleotide. The chain employs TRBV10-3 and TRBJ2-7; D gene ambiguous. The CDR3 sequence is 14 residues long. CDR1 is ENHRY, CDR2 SYGVKD, per germline. The CDR3 loop is CAISDGAPSYEQCF. In nucleotides, the CDR3 is TGTGCCATCAGTGACGGAGCGCCTTCCTACGAGCAGTGCTTC.

This chain uses TRBV18 with TRBJ2-1; D unclear. This CDR3 has 15 residues. The germline gives CDR1 KGHSH, CDR2 LQKENI. The V end lost 4 bases, the J end lost 5 bases, and 15 bases lay between the germline ends. The CDR3 is CASSQEQTKDNEQFF. CDR3 nucleotides: TGTGCCAGCTCACAGGAACAAACTAAGGACAATGAGCAGTTCTTC.

This clonotype was seen at least ten times. V usage is TRBV7-8 and J usage is TRBJ2-7; no reliable D call. The V end lost 1 base, the J end lost 2 bases, and 9 bases lay between the germline ends. Germline V gives CDR1 SGHVS, CDR2 FQNEAQ. The CDR3 runs 14 residues. The CDR3 DNA reads as TGTGCCAGCAGCTTAGGGCTATCGGCCTACGAGCAGTACTTC. It is translated as CASSLGLSAYEQYF. The entire variable domain, with the rest obtained from reference TRBV7-8 and TRBJ2-7, is as follows: GAGVSQSPRYKVAKRGQDVALRCDPISGHVSLFWYQQALGQGPEFLTYFQNEAQLDKSGLPSDRFFAERPEGSVSTLKIQRTQQEDSAVYLCASSLGLSAYEQYFGPGTRLTVT.

The chain links TRBV27 to TRBJ1-5, with D unresolved. The CDR3 has 14 amino acids. The V end lost 2 bases, the J end lost 2 bases, and 7 bases lay between the germline ends. The germline CDR1 and CDR2 sequences are MNHEY and SMNVEV (reference sequence). CDR3 sequence: CASSLIGGNQPQHF. CDR3 bases: TGTGCCAGCAGTTTAATAGGTGGCAATCAGCCCCAGCATTTT.

The V call is TRBV29-1, the J call TRBJ1-1, with 7 bases that match TRBD1. This CDR3 has 14 amino acids. The trim removed 2 bases at V and 4 bases at J, leaving 7 bases unmatched. CDR1 and CDR2 from the germline V gene are SQVTM and ANQGSEA. The CDR3 bases are TGCAGCGTTGAAAGGGGGCATCGAAGCACTGAAGCTTTCTTT. It encodes CSVERGHRSTEAFF.

This chain links TRBV2 with TRBJ2-7; 9 bases fit TRBD1. V was clipped by 4 bases and J by 3 bases; unmatched bases: 7. The germline CDR1 and CDR2 sequences are SNHLY and FYNNEI. This CDR3 region has 15 residues. CDR3 in DNA: TGTGCCAGCAGTGGACAGGGGGTCACGTTCTACGAGCAGTACTTC. Protein: CASSGQGVTFYEQYF.

Of note for this clonotype: It may be a read error: a sequence one base away is much more abundant. This chain links TRBV28 with TRBJ2-5, with TRBD2 as a possible D gene (5 bases). CDR1 MDHEN and CDR2 SYDVKM come from the germline V gene. There are 14 residues in the CDR3. CDR3: CASSGSGQQGTQYF. The CDR3 region has the DNA TGTGCCAGCAGTGGAAGCGGCCAACAAGGGACCCAGTACTTC.

This clonotype was picked up many times. The chain combines TRBV7-6 with TRBJ1-5; D is ambiguous. Between the trimmed V and J ends, which lost 5 bases and 7 bases, there was a span of 12 bases. Germline values: CDR1 SGHVS, CDR2 FNYEAQ. The CDR3 loop spans 13 amino acids. The CDR3 DNA reads as TGTGCCAGCAGCCTAAGCGAACGGCAGCCCCAGCATTTT. Amino acid sequence: CASSLSERQPQHF.

The rearrangement uses TRBV5-1 and TRBJ2-5, with 7 bases fitting TRBD1. J was trimmed by 8 bases and V by 0 bases; bases with no gene match: 10. Germline-derived CDR1 and CDR2 are SGHRS and YFSETQ. The CDR3 length is 15 residues. The CDR3 is CASSLGGTGVETQYF. The CDR3 DNA reads TGCGCCAGCAGCTTGGGAGGCACAGGGGTAGAAACCCAGTACTTC.

This rearrangement joins TRBV20-1 to TRBJ2-7, with D unresolved. The ends were cut back, 2 bases at V and 0 bases at J, with 2 bases in the middle. The germline CDR1 and CDR2 sequences are DFQATT and SNEGSKA (reference sequence). This CDR3 spans 11 amino acids. In nucleotides, the CDR3 is TGCAGTGCTAGAATCTCCTACGAGCAGTACTTC. Protein sequence: CSARISYEQYF.

The rearrangement joins TRBV6-5 to TRBJ1-1; no reliable D call. The CDR3 extends over 12 amino acids. V lost 0 bases and J lost 6, with 5 bases in between. Germline CDR1 and CDR2: MNHEY and SVGAGI. CDR3 DNA: TGTGCCAGCAGTTACTCGGGATCTGAAGCTTTCTTT. This gives the protein CASSYSGSEAFF.

A few counts support this clonotype. The rearrangement links TRBV2 to TRBJ2-2; perhaps TRBD2 as D (5 bases). The CDR3 spans 12 residues. Looked up from germline, CDR1 is SNHLY and CDR2 is FYNNEI. The germline V and J ends were trimmed by 6 bases and 6 bases, with 8 bases remaining between them. The CDR3 DNA reads TGTGCCAGCAGAATCGGGGCCGGGGAGCTGTTTTTT. Its translation is CASRIGAGELFF.

For this clonotype: A read error may explain this, as a much larger clone is one base away. The chain joins TRBV12-3 or TRBV12-4 to TRBJ1-1; the D is unclear. CDR3 length: 13 residues. Trimming left V 7 bases short and J 1 base short, with 10 bases between. CDR3 region: CASIINKNTEAFF. CDR3 DNA: TGTGCCAGCATCATTAACAAGAACACTGAAGCTTTCTTT.

This clonotype was observed at least ten times. This chain connects TRBV28 to TRBJ2-5, with 8 bases matching TRBD1. This CDR3 region has 16 residues. Germline V lookup: CDR1 MDHEN, CDR2 SYDVKM. The ends lost 2 bases at V and 5 bases at J; junction bases unmatched: 10. CDR3 protein: CASSLLWSGGRETQYF. In DNA, the CDR3 is TGTGCCAGCAGTTTACTGTGGTCAGGGGGCCGGGAGACCCAGTACTTC.

There are many counts of this clonotype. This chain uses TRBV20-1 with TRBJ2-5; D perhaps matches TRBD2 (6 bases). This CDR3 has 16 amino acids. Germline V gene data show CDR1 as DFQATT and CDR2 as SNEGSKA (reference sequence). V was pared by 0 bases and J by 4 bases, with 18 bases between. The CDR3 nucleotides read TGCAGTGCTAGAGATCTGGCTAGCGCTCGGGGAGAGACCCAGTACTTC. The encoded protein is CSARDLASARGETQYF.

This clonotype came up a few times. The chain employs TRBV6-1 and TRBJ1-5, with D uncertain. CDR3 length: 15 residues. The V and J ends lost 6 bases and 3 bases respectively, with 15 bases between them. Germline V gene lookup returns CDR1 MNHNS and CDR2 SASEGT. The CDR3 protein is CASSALGMDNQPQHF. In DNA form, the CDR3 reads TGTGCCAGCAGCGCACTGGGGATGGACAATCAGCCCCAGCATTTT.

Only a few counts were recorded for this clonotype. V gene TRBV5-4 combines with J gene TRBJ2-5; the match to TRBD1 covers 10 bases. The length of the CDR3 is 16 residues. V lost 4 bases, J lost 1 base, and 7 bases stayed unmatched. CDR1 is SGHNT, CDR2 YYREEE, per germline (reference sequence). CDR3 coding DNA: TGTGCCAGCAGCAGAGGGACAGGGGATTTCCAAGAGACCCAGTACTTC. This codes for CASSRGTGDFQETQYF.

There are many counts of this clonotype. The chain has TRBV6-1 and TRBJ2-7; 7 bases align to TRBD1. V lost 1 base and J lost 0; bases outside the gene matches: 3. CDR3 size: 15 residues. Germline V gene data show CDR1 as MNHNS and CDR2 as SASEGT. CDR3 sequence (DNA): TGTGCCAGCAGTGAAGAGACAGGGAGCTCCTACGAGCAGTACTTC. Translation gives CASSEETGSSYEQYF.

This clonotype was recorded many times. The chain has TRBV11-2 and TRBJ1-1; no reliable D call. The V gene's germline CDR1 is SGHAT and CDR2 FQNNGV. CDR3 length: 12 residues. V lost 5 bases and J 7 bases, leaving 11 bases between the germline ends. The CDR3 DNA reads TGTGCCAGCAGCCCGGACTGGGGTGAAGCTTTCTTT. Translated, it gives CASSPDWGEAFF.

At least ten counts were recorded for this clonotype. The chain is built from TRBV6-5 and TRBJ2-7; 8 nucleotides line up with TRBD2. Germline values: CDR1 MNHEY, CDR2 SVGAGI. This CDR3 comprises 19 residues. Trimming at V came to 2 bases and at J to 0 bases, leaving 15 bases not matched to a gene. CDR3 loop: CASSYPKLPAGDHSYEQYF. CDR3 nucleotide sequence: TGTGCCAGCAGTTACCCCAAGTTGCCAGCGGGAGACCACTCCTACGAGCAGTACTTC.

This clonotype was observed at least ten times. This sequence joins TRBV6-2 or TRBV6-3 and TRBJ2-7; a weak D match, TRBD1 (5 bases). V was shortened by 3 bases and J by 6 bases, with 9 bases between the two germline ends. Germline-derived CDR1 and CDR2 are MNHEY and SVGEGT. The CDR3 runs to 12 residues. The CDR3 coding sequence is TGTGCCAGCAGTTATAGGGGCAGCGAGCAGTACTTC. Protein product: CASSYRGSEQYF.

This clonotype occurred many times. The CDR3 sequence: CASSRSGSWYEQYF. CDR3 coding DNA: TGTGCCAGCAGTCGGAGCGGGAGTTGGTACGAGCAGTACTTC. V usage is TRBV28 and J usage is TRBJ2-7; TRBD2 agrees at 8 bases. Germline trimming cut 5 bases from V and 4 bases from J; bases unmatched to any gene: 7. The CDR3 is made up of 14 amino acids. Germline V gives CDR1 MDHEN, CDR2 SYDVKM.

In its sample, this clonotype was seen many times. The CDR3 sequence: CASSLQGALRYEQYF. The CDR3 coding sequence is TGTGCCAGCAGCTTACAGGGGGCCCTCCGTTACGAGCAGTACTTC. The chain links TRBV7-2 to TRBJ2-7; 8 nucleotides line up with TRBD1. The ends lost 2 bases at V and 4 bases at J; junction bases unmatched: 7. Germline loops: CDR1 SGHTA, CDR2 FQGNSA. CDR3 length: 15 residues. The whole variable domain, remainder taken from reference TRBV7-2 and TRBJ2-7, is GAGVSQSPSNKVTEKGKDVELRCDPISGHTALYWYRQSLGQGLEFLIYFQGNSAPDKSGLPSDRFSAERTGGSVSTLTIQRTQQEDSAVYLCASSLQGALRYEQYFGPGTRLTVT.

The V gene is TRBV10-3, the J gene TRBJ2-7; TRBD1 is a possible D gene (5 bases). With 3 bases removed from V and 3 bases from J, the gap between germline ends came to 9 bases. The CDR3 sequence is 13 residues long. Per germline, CDR1 ENHRY and CDR2 SYGVKD. CDR3 sequence reads: CAISEGELYEQYF. DNA for the CDR3: TGTGCCATCAGTGAAGGGGAACTCTACGAGCAGTACTTC.

The rearrangement links TRBV12-3 or TRBV12-4 to TRBJ2-7; 9 nucleotides match TRBD1. V lost 5 bases, J lost 2 bases, and 4 bases stayed unmatched. The CDR3 length is 14 residues. The CDR3 DNA reads TGTGCCAGCAGTCTATACAGGGGGCCCTACGAGCAGTACTTC. Its translation: CASSLYRGPYEQYF.

This clonotype came up many times. The V gene is TRBV2, the J gene TRBJ2-7; TRBD1 is a possible D gene (6 bases). V was clipped by 7 bases and J by 3 bases, with 13 bases between them. The length of the CDR3 is 13 residues. The V gene's germline CDR1 is SNHLY and CDR2 FYNNEI. The chain's CDR3 is CASTMGDNYEQYF. The DNA for the CDR3 is TGTGCCAGCACGATGGGGGACAACTACGAGCAGTACTTC.